Listed below are T cell receptor beta chains from one sample, sequenced in a study of shared clonotypes between healthy human individuals. The method was immunoSEQ multiplex PCR; TCRdb's version includes in-frame clones alone and lacks a portion of them. The sample contains roughly 650,000 clones, roughly 95% of which appear only once. The sample consisted of naive CD8+ T cells sorted from blood. These receptors all stem from a woman aged 30 to 39 in good health. Both conserved end residues are part of each CDR3. D genes are given only for firm matches. Rows give clone size only sometimes, using once, few, many, or a class for an expanded clone.

TRBJ1-4,NA,NA,TRBV2,TGTGCCAGCTCGCTGGTAGGGACGCGAGAAAAACTGTTTTTT,CASSLVGTREKLFF
TRBJ1-1,once,NA,TRBV7-9,TGTGCCAGCAGCGACGCTTACAGGGTTGGGGACACGACTGAAGCTTTCTTT,CASSDAYRVGDTTEAFF
TRBJ2-7,NA,NA,TRBV29-1,TGCAGCGTTGAAGCGGGGGAAGCAGTAGGCTACGAGCAGTACTTC,CSVEAGEAVGYEQYF
TRBJ2-1,NA,NA,TRBV5-6,TGTGCCAGCAGCTTGGACCCCGGGGCGCAGTTCTTC,CASSLDPGAQFF
TRBJ1-5,NA,TRBD1,TRBV9,TGTGCCAGCAGCGTAAAAAACCCCGGGACAGGGTTGTACGGGAGCAATCAGCCCCAGCATTTT,CASSVKNPGTGLYGSNQPQHF
TRBJ2-7,NA,NA,TRBV27,TGTGCCAGCAGGCCCGGGACTGGCTACGAGCAGTACTTC,CASRPGTGYEQYF
TRBJ2-1,NA,NA,TRBV27,TGTGCCAGCAGTCTAGGCCAAGGGTATGAGCAGTTCTTC,CASSLGQGYEQFF
TRBJ2-3,NA,TRBD2,TRBV7-6,TGTGCCAGCAGCTTAGAGCTGCTAGCGGGAGAGGGAGATACGCAGTATTTT,CASSLELLAGEGDTQYF
TRBJ2-7,NA,TRBD2,TRBV27,TGTGCCAGCAGTCTAGGACTAGCGGGAGCTGGCGAGCAGTACTTC,CASSLGLAGAGEQYF
TRBJ2-7,NA,NA,TRBV5-4,TGTGCCAGCAGCCCGGACTCATCCTACGAGCAGTACTTC,CASSPDSSYEQYF
TRBJ1-2,NA,NA,TRBV6-5,TGTGCCAGCAGTTACGGGTATGGCTACACCTTC,CASSYGYGYTF
TRBJ2-5,NA,NA,TRBV2,TGTGCCAGCAGATCCGACACTATGGGGGGAGAGACCCAGTACTTC,CASRSDTMGGETQYF
TRBJ2-7,NA,NA,TRBV5-6,TGTGCCAGCAGCTTGTTATCTGGCTCCTACGAGCAGTACTTC,CASSLLSGSYEQYF
TRBJ1-1,once,NA,TRBV16,TGTGCCAGCAGCCGGGACTCCGGGCTACGGCCTGAAGCTTTCTTT,CASSRDSGLRPEAFF
TRBJ1-2,NA,TRBD1,TRBV15,TGTGCCACCAGCAGTGGGACAGGGCAATTCTATGGCTACACCTTC,CATSSGTGQFYGYTF
TRBJ1-2,NA,NA,TRBV11-2,TGTGCCAGCAGCTCCCTTACGGGGGTAAGCTACACCTTC,CASSSLTGVSYTF
TRBJ2-1,NA,TRBD2,TRBV9,TGTGCCAGCAGCGGGAGCGGGAGATCCTACAATGAGCAGTTCTTC,CASSGSGRSYNEQFF
TRBJ1-2,NA,NA,TRBV6-5,TGTGCCAGCAGTTACGGGGGTGGGATCTATGGCTACACCTTC,CASSYGGGIYGYTF
TRBJ2-7,NA,NA,TRBV2,TGTGCCAGCGGGGGACGGTCATCCTACGAGCAGTACTTC,CASGGRSSYEQYF
TRBJ1-2,once,NA,TRBV27,TGTGCCAGCAAGCCGGTCAGGCAATACTATGGCTACACCTTC,CASKPVRQYYGYTF
TRBJ2-7,NA,NA,TRBV28,TGTGCCAGCAGTTTCGCCGAGACAAGGGTCTACGAGCAGTACTTC,CASSFAETRVYEQYF
TRBJ2-3,once,NA,TRBV9,TGTGCCAGCAGCGCGTCTGGACCCACAGATACGCAGTATTTT,CASSASGPTDTQYF
TRBJ2-2,NA,NA,TRBV28,TGTGCCAGCAGTTTAGTCCCGCGAGCCGGGGAGCTGTTTTTT,CASSLVPRAGELFF
TRBJ2-7,NA,TRBD2,TRBV10-1,TGCGCCAGCAGTGAGTTCGGGGGGACCGCCTACGAGCAGTACTTC,CASSEFGGTAYEQYF